This TCR beta chain was profiled in a study of CD8+ T cells in alopecia areata. Study in general: Female approximately 7-11-week-old C3H/HeJ recipients received skin from 6-12-month-old C3H/HeJ graft donors with spontaneous alopecia.

For this clone: Antigen unknown. Gene names denote mouse genes. Read sequence stops 4 residues before the CDR3 end, and the germline J gene provides the missing end.

Study findings and constraints: Across lesional scalp, and particularly alopecia totalis/universalis, clonality surpassed that of normal scalp.

V was trimmed by 1 base and J by 0 bases, leaving 5 bases between them. Germline CDR1 NSHNY, CDR2 SYGAGN. The CDR3 length is 14 residues. As the sequencing template, cDNA was produced by extracting RNA and reverse transcribing it. The repertoire was sequenced with immunoSEQ multiplex PCR; TCRdb's copy has only in-frame clones and lacks some. This sample comprises about 120,000 clones, none seen once only. The TCR was taken from a C3H/HeJ mouse with alopecia areata. The MHC haplotype of the strain is H2-k. The chain links TRBV13-1 to TRBJ2-1; D is unresolved. Sample: lesional skin. The CDR3: CASSDPDNYAEQFF. CDR3 DNA (partial): TGTGCCAGCAGTGATCCAGATAACTATGCT.